Reported below is one T cell receptor beta chain. The length of the CDR3 is 14 residues. Germline CDR1 reads LNHNV; CDR2 reads YYDKDF (reference sequence). The V gene lost 1 base and the J gene lost 9 bases, with 13 bases spanning the gap. This sample stems from a study of shared T cell receptors in the human thymus. TCRdb keeps only in-frame clones here, not all; method: immunoSEQ multiplex PCR. In the table there are about 610,000 clones, around nine tenths of which are singletons. The same sample was also studied in work on human thymus T cells. As that study records: Serving as donors were healthy Finnish infants, each of whom was having open corrective surgery for congenital heart defects. Resected material from corrective heart surgery provided the thymus tissue analysed. Thymic and blood repertoires appeared to display a bias in their usage of V and J genes. Related studies noted strongly shared thymic repertoires across unrelated people.

The sample taken for sequencing was thymocytes. The chain uses TRBV15 and TRBJ1-5, with D unclear. The sequence was obtained from a boy in the first two years of life with a congenital heart defect. CDR3 protein: CATSRAPISRPQHF. CDR3 nucleotide sequence: TGTGCCACCAGCAGAGCCCCCATTAGCAGGCCCCAGCATTTT.